These 5 T cell receptor beta chains share one sample of origin, sequenced in a study of T-cell memory formation after mild COVID-19 (dated by TCRdb to about 2021). Receptor amplification or capture employed 5' RACE. Sequencing used an Illumina NovaSeq 6000. The public reads were reprocessed in TCRdb via fastp at Q25 and MiXCR, keeping in-frame beta chains. Records with the same CDR3 protein are collapsed into one entry carrying the most frequent genes and DNA. The sample yields about 150,000 distinct CDR3 sequences; around 5.8% were counted once. Approximately 2% of the sample lies in the top ten. Sequences were obtained from PBMCs or a T cell subset sorted from them (not recorded which). These receptors originate from an adult woman who had mild COVID-19 (a few samples of this study predate the infection). The sample titles of this study are shuffled in the database, so cell type and time point are left out; the donor was told from shared clones.

The rearrangement joins TRBV25-1 to TRBJ1-2; tentatively, D is TRBD1 (6 bases). The CDR3 is 11 amino acids. Germline V gives CDR1 MGHDK, CDR2 SYGVNS. Trimming cost V 6 bases and J 8 bases, with 10 bases left between them. CDR3 sequence: CASSKGGGYTF. CDR3 nucleotide sequence: TGTGCCAGCAGCAAGGGGGGAGGCTACACCTTC.

This clonotype occurred many times. The chain recombines TRBV12-3 or TRBV12-4 with TRBJ2-5; D call uncertain. The CDR3 totals 14 residues. Deletions cut 6 bases from V and 2 bases from J, with 13 bases between. The CDR3 spells CASSQTVSQETQYF. DNA for the CDR3: TGTGCCAGCAGCCAAACCGTTTCTCAAGAGACCCAGTACTTC.

The chain joins TRBV12-3 or TRBV12-4 to TRBJ2-1; 8 bases match TRBD1. With 3 bases clipped from V and 12 bases from J, the junction kept 10 bases outside the gene matches. This CDR3 comprises 14 residues. CDR3 loop: CASSLGQGASGQFF. The CDR3 DNA reads TGTGCCAGCAGTTTGGGGCAGGGGGCATCGGGGCAGTTCTTC.

This clonotype was seen a handful of times. The rearrangement uses TRBV12-3 or TRBV12-4 and TRBJ1-3; D uncertain. V shed 7 bases and J shed 4 bases, with 11 bases lying between them. The CDR3 covers 13 residues. The CDR3 reads CASKRTDGNTIYF. CDR3 in DNA: TGTGCCAGCAAACGGACGGACGGAAACACCATATATTTT.

This clonotype was picked up many times. The chain carries TRBV7-2 and TRBJ2-5; TRBD2 matches 13 bases. V shed 3 bases, J shed 5 bases, and the junction held 0 bases outside the gene matches. The CDR3 is made up of 14 amino acids. The V gene's germline CDR1 is SGHTA and CDR2 FQGNSA. The CDR3 bases are TGTGCCAGCAGCTTGACTAGCGGGGGGGAGACCCAGTACTTC. This codes for CASSLTSGGETQYF.